This TCR beta chain was observed in a study of T cell repertoires in cytomegalovirus infection (dated by TCRdb to between 2018 and 2020). Background on the whole study: Donor HLA type was relevant to the analysis, because carriage of CMV infection together with the matching HLA type was indicated by public TCR beta signatures. On the study overall, not on this receptor specifically: In both this cohort and an independent roughly 350-donor cohort, the cumulative frequency of public TCR beta family members distinguished carriers of CMV infection plus the relevant HLA type. The ex vivo response was dominated by HLA-C-restricted CMV-specific TCR beta clonotypes, which also provided the single most frequent clonotype in two of eight donors.

These reads were obtained on an Illumina HiSeq 1500. Through fastp at Q25 and MiXCR, TCRdb rebuilt clones from the public reads, retaining in-frame beta chains. A single entry per CDR3 protein holds the most common genes and DNA from its merged rows. The sample records approximately 550,000 distinct CDR3 sequences, 15% to 20% of which are singletons. Together, the top ten hold 20% to 30% of the sample. Spanning cysteine to phenylalanine, the CDR3 consists of 14 amino acids. Only the CDR3 part of the read is kept: 42 bases, read in frame from the first base. Ends trimmed: V by 2 bases, J by 7 bases; bases unmatched to a gene: 4. The germline V gene (reference sequence) specifies MNHEY as CDR1 and SMNVEV as CDR2. About this clonotype: The clone's antigen remains unknown. No quality values exist for individual bases; no much larger clone is one base distant.

Sequencing was carried out using CD8+ T cells from PBMCs. This receptor chain uses TRBV27 and TRBJ1-4, and 7 junctional nucleotides match TRBD1. This clonotype originated in a human donor in good health (CMV status not recorded). Some clones in this sample may be carry-over from other donors' samples. The DNA sequence follows: TGTGCCAGCAGTTTAGGGACAGCGAGTGAAAAACTGTTTTTT. It translates to CASSLGTASEKLFF.